This TCR beta chain was sequenced for a study of T cell repertoires in cytomegalovirus infection. The overall study: CMV infection together with matching HLA type was indicated by public TCR beta signatures.

One entry per CDR3 protein, called by TCRdb with MiXCR from the reads. This table holds more than 400,000 distinct CDR3 sequences, more than 20% found once. The CDR3 is made up of 16 amino acids. Germline V gene lookup returns CDR1 DFQATT and CDR2 SNEGSKA (reference sequence). With V trimmed by 3 bases and J by 5 bases, 13 bases remained unmatched. This clonotype originated in a human donor in good health (CMV status not recorded). Some clones in this sample may be carry-over from other donors' samples. Sequenced sample: PBMCs. This rearrangement joins TRBV20-1 to TRBJ2-1; 7 bases are a match to TRBD2. DNA for the CDR3: TGCAGTGCTAGTAGCGGACTAGGAGACGCGAACAATGAGCAGTTCTTC. Translating it yields CSASSGLGDANNEQFF.